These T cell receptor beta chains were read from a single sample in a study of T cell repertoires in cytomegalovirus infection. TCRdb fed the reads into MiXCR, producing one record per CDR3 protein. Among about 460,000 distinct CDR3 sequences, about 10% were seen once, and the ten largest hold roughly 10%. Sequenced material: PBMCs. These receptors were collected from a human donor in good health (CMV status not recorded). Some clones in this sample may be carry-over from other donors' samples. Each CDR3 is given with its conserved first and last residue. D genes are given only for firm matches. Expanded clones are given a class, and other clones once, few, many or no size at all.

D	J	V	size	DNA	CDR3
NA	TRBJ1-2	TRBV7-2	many	TGTGCCAGCAGCTTAGAGGTTGGGGTGAAGACCTTC	CASSLEVGVKTF
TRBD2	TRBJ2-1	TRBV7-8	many	TGTGCCAGCAGCTCTGACCGCGGGGTAGCGGGGGCCAATGAGCAGTTCTTC	CASSSDRGVAGANEQFF
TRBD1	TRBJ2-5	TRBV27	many	TGTGCCAGCAGTCAAGGACAGGGGGCCATAGAGACCCAGTACTTC	CASSQGQGAIETQYF
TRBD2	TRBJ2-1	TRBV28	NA	TGTGCCAGCAGTGGCGGGACTAGCATCCATGAGCAGTTCTTC	CASSGGTSIHEQFF
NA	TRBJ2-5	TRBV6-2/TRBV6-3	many	TGTGCCAGCAGCACCACCCTAGAGACCCAGTACTTC	CASSTTLETQYF
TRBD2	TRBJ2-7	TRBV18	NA	TGTGCCAGCTCACCACCTAGACTAGCGGAGCCCCACGAGCAGTACTTC	CASSPPRLAEPHEQYF
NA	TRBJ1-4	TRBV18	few	TGTGCCAGCTCACCCGAGCTACAGAATAATGAAAAACTGTTTTTT	CASSPELQNNEKLFF
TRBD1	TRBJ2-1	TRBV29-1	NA	TGCAGCGTTGAAAGGGACAGGGCAATTTGGGCCCAGAATGAGCAGTTCTTC	CSVERDRAIWAQNEQFF
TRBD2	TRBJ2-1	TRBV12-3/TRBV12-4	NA	TGTGCCAGCAGTAGCGGGAGTATAGTAGATGAGCAGTTCTTC	CASSSGSIVDEQFF
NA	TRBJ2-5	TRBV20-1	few	TGCAGTGCAAGACTCGAGACCCAGTACTTC	CSARLETQYF
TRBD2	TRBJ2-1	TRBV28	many	TGTGCCAGCAGCGAGCCGGGACTAGCTGAAGGAGATGAGCAGTTCTTC	CASSEPGLAEGDEQFF
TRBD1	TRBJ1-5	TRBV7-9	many	TGTGCCAGCAGCCGGGACAGCAACAATCAGCCCCAGCATTTT	CASSRDSNNQPQHF
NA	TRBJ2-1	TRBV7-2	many	TGTGCCAGCAGCTTCGCGGAGGAAAACAATGAGCAGTTCTTC	CASSFAEENNEQFF
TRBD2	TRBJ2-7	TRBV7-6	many	TGTGCCAGCAGCTTAGGGGACGGTAGCGGGGCCTACGAGCAGTACTTC	CASSLGDGSGAYEQYF
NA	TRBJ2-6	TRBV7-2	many	TGTGCCAGCAGCTTAGGGGGGAGCGGACCCTCCAACGTCCTGACTTTC	CASSLGGSGPSNVLTF
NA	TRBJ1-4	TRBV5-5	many	TGTGCCAGCAGCTTGGGGCAGACAGCTGACCTTGGAAAACTGTTTTTT	CASSLGQTADLGKLFF
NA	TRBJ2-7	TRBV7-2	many	TGTGCCAGCAGCTTAGCCGGTTCCAGATACGAGCAGTACTTC	CASSLAGSRYEQYF
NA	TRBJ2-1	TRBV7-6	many	TGTGCCAGCAGCTTTAAGACCTACAATGAGCAGTTCTTC	CASSFKTYNEQFF
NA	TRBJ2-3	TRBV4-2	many	TGTGCCAGCAGCCACCCTCGACAGGGGACTAGCCCCAGTTTGACAGATACGCAGTATTTT	CASSHPRQGTSPSLTDTQYF
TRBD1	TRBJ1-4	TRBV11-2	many	TGTGCCAGCAGCATCCCGGGACAGCGTAATGAAAAACTGTTTTTT	CASSIPGQRNEKLFF
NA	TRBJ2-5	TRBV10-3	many	TGTGCCATCAGTGATACGGGTTTCCAAGAGACCCAGTACTTC	CAISDTGFQETQYF
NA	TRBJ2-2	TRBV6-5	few	TGTGCCAGCAGTTATGGGCAGATTAACACCGGGGAGCTGTTTTTT	CASSYGQINTGELFF
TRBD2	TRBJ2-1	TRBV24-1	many	TGTGCCACCAGTGACGTTAGCGGGAAAGACTACAATGAGCAGTTCTTC	CATSDVSGKDYNEQFF
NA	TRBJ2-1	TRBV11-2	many	TGTGCCAGCAGCCTACAGGTAGGGGGGCGCGTTGAGCAGTTCTTC	CASSLQVGGRVEQFF
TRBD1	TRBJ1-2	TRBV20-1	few	TGCAGTGCTAGATCCTGGGGGACAGGGGAGGTAGGCTATGGCTACACCTTC	CSARSWGTGEVGYGYTF
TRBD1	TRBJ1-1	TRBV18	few	TGTGCCAGCTCACCACCGCGGCAGGGGGTAAAAACTGAAGCTTTCTTT	CASSPPRQGVKTEAFF
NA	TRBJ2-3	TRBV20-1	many	TGCAGTGCTAGAGATACTAGGGGGGGAGATACGCAGTATTTT	CSARDTRGGDTQYF
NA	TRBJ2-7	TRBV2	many	TGTGCCAGCAAACCCCGGACATCTACCTACGAGCAGTACTTC	CASKPRTSTYEQYF
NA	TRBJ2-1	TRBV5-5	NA	TGTGCCAGCAGCTCCGACAACCGGGCCTCCAAGATGAATGAGCAGTTCTTC	CASSSDNRASKMNEQFF
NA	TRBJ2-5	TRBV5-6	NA	TGTGCCAGCAGCGTTATGTTGGGGGCAAGTAGACAAGAGACCCAGTACTTC	CASSVMLGASRQETQYF
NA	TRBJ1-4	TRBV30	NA	TGTGCCTGGAGTTATGGGAGGGAAAAACTGTTTTTT	CAWSYGREKLFF
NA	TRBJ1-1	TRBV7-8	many	TGTGCCAGCGGGTTAAATCGGGGGGCCAACACTGAAGCTTTCTTT	CASGLNRGANTEAFF
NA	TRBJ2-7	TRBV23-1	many	TGCGCCAGCAGTCACCTGACGTCCGGGGCTATCTACGAGCAGTACTTC	CASSHLTSGAIYEQYF
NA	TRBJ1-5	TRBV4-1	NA	TGCGCCAGCAGCCAAATCGCCAGGGGAGTTGGCAATCAGCCCCAGCATTTT	CASSQIARGVGNQPQHF
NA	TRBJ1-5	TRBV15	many	TGTGCCACCAGCGGCGGGTTCCCTGGAAGCCAGCCCCAGCATTTT	CATSGGFPGSQPQHF
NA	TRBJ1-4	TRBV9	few	TGTGCCAGCAGCGTTTCAGGGGCGATTGGGGAAAAACTGTTTTTT	CASSVSGAIGEKLFF
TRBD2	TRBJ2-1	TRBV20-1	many	TGCAGTGCTGTAGCGGGAGGGTACAATGAGCAGTTCTTC	CSAVAGGYNEQFF
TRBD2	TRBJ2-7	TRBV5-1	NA	TGCGCCAGCAGTAAGCCGGGACTAGCGGGCGAGCAGTACTTC	CASSKPGLAGEQYF
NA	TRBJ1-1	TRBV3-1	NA	TGTGCCAGCAGCCAAGCTGGGCGCGCTTTCTTT	CASSQAGRAFF
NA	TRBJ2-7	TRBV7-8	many	TGTGCCAGCAGCTTAGCGCGTGGGACCGAGAGCTCCTACGAGCAGTACTTC	CASSLARGTESSYEQYF
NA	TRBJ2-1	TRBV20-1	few	TGCAGTGCTAGAGTCGGGAGCCAGGGTGATGAGCAGTTCTTC	CSARVGSQGDEQFF
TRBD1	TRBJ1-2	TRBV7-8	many	TGTGCCAGCAGCTTAGGAGCAGGGGGTGTTGGCGGCTACACCTTC	CASSLGAGGVGGYTF
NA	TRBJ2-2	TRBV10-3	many	TGTGCCATCAGTGAGTCGGAGGAGAACACCGGGGAGCTGTTTTTT	CAISESEENTGELFF